This T cell receptor beta chain originates from a study of blood T cells in healthy people across ages (dated by TCRdb to 2015 to 2017). Regarding the study in general: In model experiments, roughly one uniquely barcoded TCR beta cDNA molecule per two T cells was captured by template switching. To track age-related changes in TCR beta repertoire diversity, the study relied on deep sequencing normalized with unique cDNA molecular identifiers. Four age groups were formed from the donors: young (average 16 years), middle-aged (roughly 38), aged (62) and long-lived (less than 85). To avoid experimental bias, donors of different ages were randomly spread across the sequencing lanes. The study analyzed two additional independent replicas of 1 million unique cDNA reads from the same blood draw for two donors, one aged 18 to 29 and one aged 80 or older.

This clonotype was observed a single time. What this receptor recognizes is not known. One base away there is no much larger clone; base qualities are not given. One read alone provides weak support. Systemically healthy Caucasian individuals from Russia, 39 in total and aged about 6 to 95 years, were included as donors. Each donor gave ten milliliters of peripheral blood, collected into EDTA-treated Vacutainer tubes. Ficoll-Paque density-gradient centrifugation was used to isolate PBMCs, with at least 6.5 million per sample. Total RNA was extracted from PBMCs with Trizol reagent, with at least 6 micrograms obtained per sample. For every donor, flow cytometry on a PBMC aliquot measured the percentage of naive CD45RAhigh/CD27high T cells. The protocol used for the library was 5' RACE. Sequencer: Illumina HiSeq 2500. A second PCR of about 6 to 12 cycles was run with a J-beta primer mix and a sample-barcoded 5' primer. A unique molecular identifier was introduced onto each TCR beta cDNA molecule by a template-switch 5' adaptor carrying 12 random nucleotides. Each sample yielded at least 2.5 million CDR3-containing paired-end reads. First-strand cDNA synthesis was performed from all RNA using the Mint cDNA synthesis kit, with priming by a TRBC-specific oligonucleotide. Following uracil-DNA glycosylase treatment, a first 18-cycle PCR with universal primers M1SS and BC2_uni_R was performed on all cDNA. On the authors' methods: For normalization, 1 million high-quality reads were randomly selected from each sample, with every read carrying a distinct molecular identifier. Instead of being binned into consensus sequences, reads that shared molecular identifiers were thrown out. CDR3 identification, clonotype clustering and error correction used MiTCR with a Q25 quality threshold and the strictest error-elimination algorithm. A nonparametric unseen species model with Euler transformation was used to estimate a lower bound on total TCR beta diversity. TCRdb trimmed the raw reads at Q25, called clones with MiXCR and kept productive beta chains. Here each entry gathers all rows of one CDR3 protein and keeps the most common genes and DNA. TCRdb's processing, not the study's, gives the V and J calls here. The table for this sample lists some 800,000 distinct CDR3 sequences; more than 40% of them were counted only once. Approximately 19% of the sample comes from the top ten.

Summary of the overall study and its limitations: The long-lived group showed more naive CD4+ T cells, fewer expanded clones and increased TCR diversity than the aged group, suggesting age selection. Conclusive comparison of naive and antigen-experienced compartments was prevented by the profiling of bulk unsorted PBMCs. Estimates of total diversity based on one million sequenced T cells were regarded as lower bounds and as underestimates. Observed TCR beta diversity per million T cells fell roughly linearly with age, and a significant reduction was already apparent by age around 39. A strong correlation was found between observed TCR beta diversity and the percentage of naive T cells measured by flow cytometry. The CMV infection status of donors was not known, potentially confounding age-related changes in expanded clonotypes.

CDR1 and CDR2 were assigned from the germline V gene as SGHDT and YYEEEE. Counted from cysteine to phenylalanine, this CDR3 has 16 amino acids. The only DNA kept is the CDR3, 48 bases in frame from the first base. The V gene is TRBV5-6 and the J gene is TRBJ2-4; TRBD2 is a possible D gene, resting on 6 matching bases. The end of the DNA fits TRBJ2-7 better, so the J call may be wrong. Sequencing input: blood. This TCR came from a man between 60 and 75 years old in good health. The DNA sequence is given as TGTGCCAGCAGCTTGGTTTATGGCGGGGTTAAGAACGAGCAGTACTTC. This yields the protein CASSLVYGGVKNEQYF.